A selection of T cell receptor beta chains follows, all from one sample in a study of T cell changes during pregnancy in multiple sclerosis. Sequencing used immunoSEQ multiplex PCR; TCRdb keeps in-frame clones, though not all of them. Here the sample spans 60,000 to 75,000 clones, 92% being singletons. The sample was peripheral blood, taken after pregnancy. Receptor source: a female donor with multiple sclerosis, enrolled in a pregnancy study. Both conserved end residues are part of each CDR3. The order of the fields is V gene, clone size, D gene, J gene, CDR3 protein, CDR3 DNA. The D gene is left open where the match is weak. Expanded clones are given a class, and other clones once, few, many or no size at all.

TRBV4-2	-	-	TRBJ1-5	CASSQGLSSNQPQHF	TGTGCCAGCAGCCAGGGCCTCTCCAGCAATCAGCCCCAGCATTTT
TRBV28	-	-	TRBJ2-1	CASTSSSGISGEQFF	TGTGCCAGCACTTCCTCGTCCGGGATTTCCGGTGAGCAGTTCTTC
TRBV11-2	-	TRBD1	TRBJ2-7	CASSSQGAGPYEQYF	TGTGCCAGCAGCTCGCAGGGGGCAGGCCCCTACGAGCAGTACTTC
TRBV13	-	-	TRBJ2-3	CASSFRGGSTDTQYF	TGTGCCAGCAGCTTTCGCGGAGGGAGCACAGATACGCAGTATTTT
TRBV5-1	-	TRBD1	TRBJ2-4	CASGIGGQGDIQYF	TGCGCCAGCGGGATAGGGGGACAGGGAGACATTCAGTACTTC
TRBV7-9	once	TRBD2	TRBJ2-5	CASSLIGTSGEETQYF	TGTGCCAGCAGCCTGATCGGGACTAGCGGCGAAGAGACCCAGTACTTC
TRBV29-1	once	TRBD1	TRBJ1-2	CSVLGTGGAGYGYTF	TGCAGCGTGTTGGGGACAGGGGGCGCCGGCTATGGCTACACCTTC
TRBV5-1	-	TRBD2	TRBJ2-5	CASSTGTSGIGETQYF	TGCGCCAGCAGCACCGGGACTAGCGGAATAGGGGAGACCCAGTACTTC
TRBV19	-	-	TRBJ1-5	CASKGRGDYGNQPQHF	TGTGCCAGTAAGGGTCGGGGGGACTACGGCAATCAGCCCCAGCATTTT
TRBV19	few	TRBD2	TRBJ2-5	CASCPGTSQETQYF	TGTGCCAGCTGTCCTGGGACTAGCCAAGAGACCCAGTACTTC
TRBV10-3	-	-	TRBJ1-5	CAISESGGNQPQHF	TGTGCCATCAGTGAGTCGGGGGGGAATCAGCCCCAGCATTTT
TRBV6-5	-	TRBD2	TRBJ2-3	CASSLHSGRTDTQYF	TGTGCCAGCAGTCTCCATAGCGGGAGAACAGATACGCAGTATTTT